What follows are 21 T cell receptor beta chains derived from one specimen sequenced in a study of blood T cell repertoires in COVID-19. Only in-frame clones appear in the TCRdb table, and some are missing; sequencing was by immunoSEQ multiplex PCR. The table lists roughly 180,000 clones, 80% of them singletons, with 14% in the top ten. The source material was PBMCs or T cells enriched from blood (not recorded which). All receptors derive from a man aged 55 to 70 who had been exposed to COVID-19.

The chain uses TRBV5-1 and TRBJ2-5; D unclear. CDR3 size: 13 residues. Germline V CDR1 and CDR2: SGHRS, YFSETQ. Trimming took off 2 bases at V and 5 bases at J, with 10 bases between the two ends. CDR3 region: CASSFSSSETQYF. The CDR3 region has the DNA TGCGCCAGCAGCTTTTCCAGTTCGGAGACCCAGTACTTC.

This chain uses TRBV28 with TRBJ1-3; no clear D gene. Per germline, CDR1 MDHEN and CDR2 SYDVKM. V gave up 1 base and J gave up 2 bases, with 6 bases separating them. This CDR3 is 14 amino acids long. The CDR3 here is CASSLSGPGNTIYF. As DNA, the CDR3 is TGTGCCAGCAGTTTATCGGGTCCTGGAAACACCATATATTTT.

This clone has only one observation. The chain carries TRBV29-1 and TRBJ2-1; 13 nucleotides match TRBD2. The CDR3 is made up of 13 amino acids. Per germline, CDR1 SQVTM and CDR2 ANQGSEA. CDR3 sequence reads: CRVGLAGFNEQFF. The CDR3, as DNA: TGCAGGGTGGGACTAGCGGGGTTCAATGAGCAGTTCTTC.

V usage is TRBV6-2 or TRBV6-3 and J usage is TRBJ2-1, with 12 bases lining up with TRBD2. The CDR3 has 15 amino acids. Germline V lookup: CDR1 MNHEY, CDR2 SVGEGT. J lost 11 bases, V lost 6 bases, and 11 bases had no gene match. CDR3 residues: CASSLPLAGGTKQFF. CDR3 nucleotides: TGTGCCAGCAGCCTACCCCTAGCGGGAGGGACGAAGCAGTTCTTC.

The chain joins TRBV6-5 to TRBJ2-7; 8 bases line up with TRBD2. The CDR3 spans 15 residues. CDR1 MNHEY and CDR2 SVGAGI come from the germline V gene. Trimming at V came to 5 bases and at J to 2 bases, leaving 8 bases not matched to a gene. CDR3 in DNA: TGTGCCAGCAGTCGTAGCGGGGCTAAGACCTACGAGCAGTACTTC. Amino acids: CASSRSGAKTYEQYF.

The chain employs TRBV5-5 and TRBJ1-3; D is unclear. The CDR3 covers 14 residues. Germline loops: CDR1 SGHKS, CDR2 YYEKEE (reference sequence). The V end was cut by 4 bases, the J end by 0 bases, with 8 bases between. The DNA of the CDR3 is TGTGCCAGCAGCCCCCCAGGCTCTGGAAACACCATATATTTT. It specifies CASSPPGSGNTIYF.

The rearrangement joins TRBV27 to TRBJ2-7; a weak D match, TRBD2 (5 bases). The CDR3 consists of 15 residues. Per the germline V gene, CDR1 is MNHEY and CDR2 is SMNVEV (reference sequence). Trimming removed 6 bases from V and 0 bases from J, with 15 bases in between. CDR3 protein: CASSPPRGGSYEQYF. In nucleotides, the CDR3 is TGTGCCAGCAGCCCCCCACGAGGAGGCTCCTACGAGCAGTACTTC.

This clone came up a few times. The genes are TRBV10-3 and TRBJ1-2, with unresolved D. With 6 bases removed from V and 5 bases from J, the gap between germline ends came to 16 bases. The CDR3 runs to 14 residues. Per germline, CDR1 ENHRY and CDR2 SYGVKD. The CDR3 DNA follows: TGTGCCATCAGCGAGGAACGGGTGTCATATGGCTACACCTTC. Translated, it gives CAISEERVSYGYTF.

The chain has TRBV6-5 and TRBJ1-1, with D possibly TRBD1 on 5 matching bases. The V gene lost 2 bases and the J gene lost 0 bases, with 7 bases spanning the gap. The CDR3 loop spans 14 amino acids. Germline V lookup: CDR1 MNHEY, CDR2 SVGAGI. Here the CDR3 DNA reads TGTGCCAGCAGTTACAAACAGGTGAACACTGAAGCTTTCTTT. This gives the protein CASSYKQVNTEAFF.

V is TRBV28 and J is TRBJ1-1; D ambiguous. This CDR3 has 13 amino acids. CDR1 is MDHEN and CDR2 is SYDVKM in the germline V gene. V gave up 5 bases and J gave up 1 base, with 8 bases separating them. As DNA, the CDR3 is TGTGCCAGCAGTCCCCCGGGGAACACTGAAGCTTTCTTT. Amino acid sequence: CASSPPGNTEAFF.

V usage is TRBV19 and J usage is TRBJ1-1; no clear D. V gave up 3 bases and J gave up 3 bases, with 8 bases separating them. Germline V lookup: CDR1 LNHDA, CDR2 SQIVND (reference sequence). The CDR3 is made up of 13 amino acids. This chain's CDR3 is CASSITVDTEAFF. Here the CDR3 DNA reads TGTGCCAGTAGTATCACAGTGGACACTGAAGCTTTCTTT.

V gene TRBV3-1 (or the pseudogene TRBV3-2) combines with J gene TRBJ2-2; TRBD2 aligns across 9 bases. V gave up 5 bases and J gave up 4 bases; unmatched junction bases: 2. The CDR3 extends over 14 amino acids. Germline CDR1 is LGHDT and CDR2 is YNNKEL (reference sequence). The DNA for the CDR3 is TGTGCCAGCAGCGGCGGGAGGGCCACCGGGGAGCTGTTTTTT. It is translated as CASSGGRATGELFF.

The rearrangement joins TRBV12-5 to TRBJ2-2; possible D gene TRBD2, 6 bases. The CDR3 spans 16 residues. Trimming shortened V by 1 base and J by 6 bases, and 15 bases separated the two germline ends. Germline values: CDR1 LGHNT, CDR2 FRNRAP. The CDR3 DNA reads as TGTGCTAGTGGTTTGGATAAGTGGGACTGGGCCGGGGAGCTGTTTTTT. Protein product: CASGLDKWDWAGELFF. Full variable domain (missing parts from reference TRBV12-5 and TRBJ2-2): DARVTQTPRHKVTEMGQEVTMRCQPILGHNTVFWYRQTMMQGLELLAYFRNRAPLDDSGMPKDRFSAEMPDATLATLKIQPSEPRDSAVYFCASGLDKWDWAGELFFGEGSRLTVL.

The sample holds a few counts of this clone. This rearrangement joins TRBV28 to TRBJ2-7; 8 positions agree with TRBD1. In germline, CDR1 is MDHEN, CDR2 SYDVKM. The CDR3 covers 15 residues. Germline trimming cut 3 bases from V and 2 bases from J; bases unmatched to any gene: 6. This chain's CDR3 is CASSLVGTGTYEQYF. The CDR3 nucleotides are TGTGCCAGCAGTTTGGTAGGGACAGGTACCTACGAGCAGTACTTC.

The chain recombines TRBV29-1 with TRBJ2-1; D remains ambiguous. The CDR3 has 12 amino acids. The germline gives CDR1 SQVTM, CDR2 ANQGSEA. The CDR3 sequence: CRALTYYNEQFF. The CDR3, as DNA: TGCAGAGCTCTCACCTACTACAATGAGCAGTTCTTC.

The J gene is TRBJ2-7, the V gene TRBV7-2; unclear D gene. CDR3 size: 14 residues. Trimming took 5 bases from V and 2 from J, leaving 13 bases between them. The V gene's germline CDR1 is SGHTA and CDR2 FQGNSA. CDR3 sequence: CASSPPESPYEQYF. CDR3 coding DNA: TGTGCCAGCAGCCCCCCGGAGTCCCCCTACGAGCAGTACTTC.

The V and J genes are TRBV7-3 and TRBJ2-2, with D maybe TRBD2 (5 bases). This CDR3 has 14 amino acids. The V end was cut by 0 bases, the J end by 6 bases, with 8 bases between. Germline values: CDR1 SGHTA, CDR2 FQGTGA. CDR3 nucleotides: TGTGCCAGCAGCTTAACTTCCGGGGCCGGGGAGCTGTTTTTT. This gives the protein CASSLTSGAGELFF.

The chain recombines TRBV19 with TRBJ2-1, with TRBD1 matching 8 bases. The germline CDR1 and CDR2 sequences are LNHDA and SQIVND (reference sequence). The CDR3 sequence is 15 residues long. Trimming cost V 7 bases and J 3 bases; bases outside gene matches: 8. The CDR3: CASTPDRGFYNEQFF. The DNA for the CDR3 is TGTGCCAGTACCCCCGACAGGGGATTCTACAATGAGCAGTTCTTC.

CDR3 sequence: CASVRSEGYGYTF. In nucleotides, the CDR3 is TGTGCCAGCGTTCGATCCGAGGGCTATGGCTACACCTTC. This rearrangement joins TRBV6-5 to TRBJ1-2; D is unresolved. V was pared by 8 bases and J by 4 bases, with 14 bases between. Germline V gene lookup returns CDR1 MNHEY and CDR2 SVGAGI. The CDR3 extends over 13 amino acids.

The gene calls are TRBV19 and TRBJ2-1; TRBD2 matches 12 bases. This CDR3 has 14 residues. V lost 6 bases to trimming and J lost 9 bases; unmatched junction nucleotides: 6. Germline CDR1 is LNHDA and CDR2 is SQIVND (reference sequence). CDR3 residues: CASSGLAGIGEQFF. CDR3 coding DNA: TGTGCCAGTAGCGGACTAGCGGGAATCGGTGAGCAGTTCTTC.

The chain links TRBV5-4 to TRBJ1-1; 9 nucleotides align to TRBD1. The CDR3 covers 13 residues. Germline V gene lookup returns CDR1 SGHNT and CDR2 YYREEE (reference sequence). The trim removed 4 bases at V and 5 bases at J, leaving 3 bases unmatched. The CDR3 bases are TGTGCCAGCAGCCTACAGGGGGCGACTGAAGCTTTCTTT. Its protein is CASSLQGATEAFF.